This TCR beta chain stems from a study of technical replicates of blood from several donors. Between the trimmed V and J ends, which lost 5 bases and 0 bases, there was a span of 23 bases. This CDR3 contains 20 residues. Germline V lookup: CDR1 MDHEN, CDR2 SYDVKM. Only in-frame clones appear in the TCRdb table, and some are missing; sequencing was by immunoSEQ multiplex PCR. The table lists roughly 90,000 clones, 90% to 96% of them singletons. Sequenced: T cells isolated from PBMCs. The sequence was collected from a human donor in good health. This chain connects TRBV28 to TRBJ2-6, with a tentative D call TRBD1 (5 bases). CDR3 amino acids: CASSDLTGDLLFSGANVLTF. The DNA of the CDR3 is TGTGCCAGCAGTGACCTAACAGGCGACCTTCTATTCTCTGGGGCCAACGTCCTGACTTTC.